This T cell receptor beta chain was captured in a study of cytotoxic CD8 clonotypes in ibrutinib-treated CLL. On the study more broadly: Response specimens were obtained following a median treatment duration of approximately 12 months, with a range of 6 to 36. Productive templates averaged 255,043 per sample, and productive rearrangements 90,000 to 100,000.

Study-wide points: Clonality (at baseline) was higher than in age-matched healthy donors and tracked circulating CD8+ T-cell counts.

Details on this clone: Its specificity is not known. Relative to the germline gene, one junction end is altered; a read error may explain this. This specimen includes other DNA sequences encoding the same CDR3.

Libraries were prepared by immunoSEQ multiplex PCR; TCRdb keeps only in-frame clonotypes and omits some of them. The sample yields over 45,000 clones, 50% to 70% seen once. CDR1 is SGHAT and CDR2 is FQNNGV in the germline V gene. This CDR3 has 14 residues. The rearrangement links TRBV11-2 to TRBJ1-1; D is uncertain. Sequenced here: PBMCs, sampled at disease progression, from a patient treated with ibrutinib. The sequence derives from a human donor with chronic lymphocytic leukemia. The CDR3 DNA reads TGCGCCAGCAGCCTATCTAATCACGCCACTGAAGCTTTCTTT. Translated: CASSLSNHATEAFF.